Presented here are 8 T cell receptor beta chains from one specimen sequenced in a study of shared clonotypes between healthy human individuals. Data came from immunoSEQ multiplex PCR; TCRdb stores just in-frame clones and leaves some out. The sample gives hundreds of thousands of clones, roughly 72% of which show up once; about 1.8% is in the top ten. Material for sequencing was memory CD4+ T cells sorted from blood. Subset in this sample: CD45RA-negative fraction. The receptors were sampled from a woman in her 30s in good health.

In its sample, this clone was seen a few times. V and J are TRBV5-4 and TRBJ1-4; 8 nucleotides line up with TRBD1. Germline CDR1 reads SGHNT; CDR2 reads YYREEE (reference sequence). CDR3 length: 15 residues. Trimming removed 0 bases from V and 8 bases from J; junction bases left unmatched: 6. CDR3 protein: CASSLGDRFGEKLFF. The CDR3 DNA sequence: TGTGCCAGCAGCTTGGGGGACAGGTTTGGGGAAAAACTGTTTTTT.

V and J are TRBV19 and TRBJ2-1, with 11 bases aligning to TRBD2. The CDR3 spans 17 residues. J gave up 7 bases and V 4 bases, and 12 bases lay outside the gene matches. Per the germline V gene, CDR1 is LNHDA and CDR2 is SQIVND (reference sequence). CDR3: CASSKNSGRVGPNEQFF. The CDR3 DNA reads as TGTGCCAGTAGTAAGAATAGCGGGAGGGTGGGGCCGAATGAGCAGTTCTTC.

The rearrangement links TRBV4-1 to TRBJ2-3; D is perhaps TRBD2 (6 bases). The CDR3 length is 17 residues. Germline V gene data show CDR1 as MGHRA and CDR2 as YSYEKL. V lost 1 base to trimming and J lost 6 bases, with 20 bases between them. The CDR3, as DNA: TGCGCCAGCAGCCAAGTGTCGGCGGGACTTACCCCGGATACGCAGTATTTT. Amino acid sequence: CASSQVSAGLTPDTQYF.

The rearrangement uses TRBV5-6 and TRBJ1-3; maybe TRBD1 (6 bases). The V and J ends lost 5 bases and 0 bases respectively, with 18 bases between them. Germline CDR1 reads SGHDT; CDR2 reads YYEEEE. The CDR3 consists of 17 residues. CDR3 in amino acids: CASSLTGTSYSGNTIYF. The CDR3 DNA reads TGTGCCAGCAGTCTTACCGGGACATCCTACTCTGGAAACACCATATATTTT.

The genes are TRBV7-9 and TRBJ2-3; D is ambiguous. Germline-derived CDR1 and CDR2 are SEHNR and FQNEAQ (reference sequence). The CDR3 covers 12 residues. V was cut by 5 bases and J by 10 bases, with 13 bases left in between. The CDR3 DNA sequence: TGTGCCAGCAGCCTAGATAGCAGGTCGCAGTATTTT. Translating it yields CASSLDSRSQYF. The variable domain in full, with the rest retrieved from reference TRBV7-9 and TRBJ2-3, is DTGVSQNPRHKITKRGQNVTFRCDPISEHNRLYWYRQTLGQGPEFLTYFQNEAQLEKSRLLSDRFSAERPKGSFSTLEIQRTEQGDSAMYLCASSLDSRSQYFGPGTRLTVL.

The chain combines TRBV19 with TRBJ1-5, with 8 bases that match TRBD1. V gave up 7 bases and J gave up 1 base; unmatched junction bases: 6. The CDR3 runs 15 residues. Germline values: CDR1 LNHDA, CDR2 SQIVND (reference sequence). CDR3 region: CASTLDRASNQPQHF. The CDR3 bases are TGTGCCAGTACCCTGGACAGGGCGAGCAATCAGCCCCAGCATTTT.

The chain links TRBV28 to TRBJ2-7; a possible D gene is TRBD1 (5 bases). V was cut by 5 bases and J by 2 bases, with 13 bases left in between. Germline lookup yields CDR1 MDHEN and CDR2 SYDVKM. The CDR3 length is 14 residues. The CDR3 coding sequence is TGTGCCAGCAGTCGTCAGGGTCTCGCCTACGAGCAGTACTTC. As protein: CASSRQGLAYEQYF.

The chain combines TRBV2 with TRBJ1-2; D unresolved. Germline lookup yields CDR1 SNHLY and CDR2 FYNNEI. The CDR3 contains 14 residues. V was trimmed by 0 bases and J by 0 bases, leaving 5 bases between them. CDR3 loop: CASSEATANYGYTF. In DNA form, the CDR3 reads TGTGCCAGCAGTGAAGCAACAGCTAACTATGGCTACACCTTC.